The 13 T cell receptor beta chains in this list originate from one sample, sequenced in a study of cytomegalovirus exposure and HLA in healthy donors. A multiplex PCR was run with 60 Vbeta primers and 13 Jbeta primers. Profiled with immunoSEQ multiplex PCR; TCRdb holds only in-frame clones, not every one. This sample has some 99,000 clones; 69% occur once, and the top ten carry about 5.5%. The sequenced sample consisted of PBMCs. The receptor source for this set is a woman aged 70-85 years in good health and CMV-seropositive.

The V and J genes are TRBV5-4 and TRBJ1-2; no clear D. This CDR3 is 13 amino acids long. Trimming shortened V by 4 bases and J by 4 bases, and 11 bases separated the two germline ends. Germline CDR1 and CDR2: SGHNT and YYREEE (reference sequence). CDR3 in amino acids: CASSPAGRYGYTF. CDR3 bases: TGTGCCAGCAGCCCCGCCGGTCGCTATGGCTACACCTTC. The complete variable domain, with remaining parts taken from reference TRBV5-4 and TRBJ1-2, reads ETGVTQSPTHLIKTRGQQVTLRCSSQSGHNTVSWYQQALGQGPQFIFQYYREEENGRGNFPPRFSGLQFPNYSSELNVNALELDDSALYLCASSPAGRYGYTFGSGTRLTVV.

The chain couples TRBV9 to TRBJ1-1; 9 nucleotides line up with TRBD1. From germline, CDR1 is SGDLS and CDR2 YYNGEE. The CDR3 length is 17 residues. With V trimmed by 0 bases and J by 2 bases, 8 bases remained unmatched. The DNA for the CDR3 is TGTGCCAGCAGCGTAGGGGGACAGGGCAATCGAAACACTGAAGCTTTCTTT. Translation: CASSVGGQGNRNTEAFF.

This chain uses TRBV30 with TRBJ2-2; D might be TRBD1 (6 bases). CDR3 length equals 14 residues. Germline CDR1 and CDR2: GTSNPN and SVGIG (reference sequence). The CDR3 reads CASSKDRSTGELFF. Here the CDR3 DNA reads TGTGCATCGAGTAAGGACAGATCCACCGGGGAGCTGTTTTTT.

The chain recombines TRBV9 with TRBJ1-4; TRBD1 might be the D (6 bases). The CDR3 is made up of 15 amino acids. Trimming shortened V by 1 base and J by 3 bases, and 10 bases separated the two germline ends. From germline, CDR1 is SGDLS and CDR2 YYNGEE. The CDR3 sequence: CASSVWGQSNEKLFF. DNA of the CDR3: TGTGCCAGCAGCGTATGGGGGCAGTCTAATGAAAAACTGTTTTTT.

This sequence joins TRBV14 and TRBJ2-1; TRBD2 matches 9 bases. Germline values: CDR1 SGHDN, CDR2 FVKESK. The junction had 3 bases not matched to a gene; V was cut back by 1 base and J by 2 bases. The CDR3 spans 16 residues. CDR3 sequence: CASSQGAGGPYNEQFF. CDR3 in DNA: TGTGCCAGCAGCCAAGGGGCGGGGGGGCCCTACAATGAGCAGTTCTTC.

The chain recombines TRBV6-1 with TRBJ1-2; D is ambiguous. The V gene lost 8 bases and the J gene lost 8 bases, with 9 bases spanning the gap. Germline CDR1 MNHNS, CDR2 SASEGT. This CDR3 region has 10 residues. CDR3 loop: CASGLLGYTF. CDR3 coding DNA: TGTGCCAGCGGCCTTCTCGGCTACACCTTC.

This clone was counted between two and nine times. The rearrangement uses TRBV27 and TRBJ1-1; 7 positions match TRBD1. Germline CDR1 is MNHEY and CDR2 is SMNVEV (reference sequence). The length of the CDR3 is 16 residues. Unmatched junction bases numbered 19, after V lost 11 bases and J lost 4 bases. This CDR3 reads CAGQAEGVEGSTEAFF. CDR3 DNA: TGTGCCGGACAGGCGGAGGGGGTAGAGGGGAGCACTGAAGCTTTCTTT.

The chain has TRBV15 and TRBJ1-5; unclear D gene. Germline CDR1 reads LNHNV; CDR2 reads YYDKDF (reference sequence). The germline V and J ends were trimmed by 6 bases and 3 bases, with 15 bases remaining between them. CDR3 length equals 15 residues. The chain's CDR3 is CATRRGSQINQPQHF. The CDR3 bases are TGTGCCACCAGGCGCGGAAGCCAAATCAATCAGCCCCAGCATTTT. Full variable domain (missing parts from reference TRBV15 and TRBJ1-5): DAMVIQNPRYQVTQFGKPVTLSCSQTLNHNVMYWYQQKSSQAPKLLFHYYDKDFNNEADTPDNFQSRRPNTSFCFLDIRSPGLGDTAMYLCATRRGSQINQPQHFGDGTRLSIL.

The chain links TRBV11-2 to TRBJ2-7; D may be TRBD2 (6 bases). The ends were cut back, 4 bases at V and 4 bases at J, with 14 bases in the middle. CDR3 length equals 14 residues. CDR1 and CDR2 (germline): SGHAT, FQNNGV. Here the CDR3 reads CASSSPPGVYEQYF. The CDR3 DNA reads TGTGCCAGCAGCTCCCCACCGGGGGTATACGAGCAGTACTTC. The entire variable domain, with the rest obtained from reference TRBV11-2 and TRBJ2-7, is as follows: EAGVAQSPRYKIIEKRQSVAFWCNPISGHATLYWYQQILGQGPKLLIQFQNNGVVDDSQLPKDRFSAERLKGVDSTLKIQPAKLEDSAVYLCASSSPPGVYEQYFGPGTRLTVT.

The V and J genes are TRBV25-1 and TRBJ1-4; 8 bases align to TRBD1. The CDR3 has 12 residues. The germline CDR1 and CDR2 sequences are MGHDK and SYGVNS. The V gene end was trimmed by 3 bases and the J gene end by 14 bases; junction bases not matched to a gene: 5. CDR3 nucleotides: TGTGCCAGCAGTGATCACAGGGACAGGCTGTTTTTT. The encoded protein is CASSDHRDRLFF. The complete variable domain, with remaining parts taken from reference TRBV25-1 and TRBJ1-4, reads EADIYQTPRYLVIGTGKKITLECSQTMGHDKMYWYQQDPGMELHLIHYSYGVNSTEKGDLSSESTVSRIRTEHFPLTLESARPSHTSQYLCASSDHRDRLFFGSGTQLSVL.

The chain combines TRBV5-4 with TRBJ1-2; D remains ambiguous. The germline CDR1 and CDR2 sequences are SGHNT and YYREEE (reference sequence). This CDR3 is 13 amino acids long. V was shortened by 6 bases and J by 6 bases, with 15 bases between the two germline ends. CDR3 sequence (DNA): TGTGCCAGCACCCATGCCGCGCAGGATGGCTACACCTTC. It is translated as CASTHAAQDGYTF.

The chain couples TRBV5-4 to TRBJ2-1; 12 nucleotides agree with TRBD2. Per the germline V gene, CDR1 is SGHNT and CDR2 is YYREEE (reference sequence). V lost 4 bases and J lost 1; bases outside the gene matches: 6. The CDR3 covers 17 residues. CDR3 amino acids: CASSGAGTSGSYNEQFF. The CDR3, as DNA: TGTGCCAGCAGCGGCGCGGGGACTAGCGGGTCCTACAATGAGCAGTTCTTC.

The CDR3 DNA sequence: TGCAGCGTGGCGACAGGATTCTCTGGAAACACCATATATTTT. This codes for CSVATGFSGNTIYF. The chain joins TRBV29-1 to TRBJ1-3; D perhaps matches TRBD1 (6 bases). From germline, CDR1 is SQVTM and CDR2 ANQGSEA. The V gene lost 6 bases and the J gene lost 0 bases, with 12 bases spanning the gap. The CDR3 consists of 14 residues.